What follows are 28 T cell receptor beta chains derived from one specimen sequenced in a study of T-cell memory formation after mild COVID-19. MiXCR, run by TCRdb on the 5' RACE reads, gives a single entry per CDR3 protein. The data contain 300,000 to 350,000 distinct CDR3 sequences, roughly an eighth of them singletons. Sample: PBMCs or a T cell subset sorted from them (not recorded which). The receptors shown here come from a man aged 18 to 29 who had mild COVID-19 (a few samples of this study predate the infection). Cell type and time point are not known.

A few counts support this clonotype. The chain uses TRBV5-6 and TRBJ1-5, with 7 bases identical to TRBD1. From germline, CDR1 is SGHDT and CDR2 YYEEEE. After removal of 4 bases from V and 4 bases from J, the junction contained 11 bases not matched to a gene. The CDR3 spans 16 residues. The CDR3 nucleotides read TGTGCCAGCAGCATTCGACAGGGACGGAATAATCAGCCCCAGCATTTT. Its translation is CASSIRQGRNNQPQHF.

The chain links TRBV9 to TRBJ2-2; 8 bases fit TRBD2. Germline lookup yields CDR1 SGDLS and CDR2 YYNGEE. The junction had 4 bases not matched to a gene; V was cut back by 3 bases and J by 0 bases. The CDR3 covers 16 residues. DNA for the CDR3: TGTGCCAGCAGCGCCCGGGGGGGCCCGAACACCGGGGAGCTGTTTTTT. It translates to CASSARGGPNTGELFF.

A few counts support this clonotype. J is TRBJ2-4 and V is TRBV5-1; possible D gene TRBD1, 6 bases. The CDR3 covers 14 residues. The V gene's germline CDR1 is SGHRS and CDR2 YFSETQ. Trimming took 4 bases from V and 5 from J, leaving 13 bases between them. The CDR3 reads CASSPGQLENIQYF. CDR3 coding DNA: TGCGCCAGCAGCCCCGGACAGCTCGAAAACATTCAGTACTTC. Complete variable domain (other parts from reference TRBV5-1 and TRBJ2-4): KAGVTQTPRYLIKTRGQQVTLSCSPISGHRSVSWYQQTPGQGLQFLFEYFSETQRNKGNFPGRFSGRQFSNSRSEMNVSTLELGDSALYLCASSPGQLENIQYFGAGTRLSVL.

This clonotype has just a few counts. The chain recombines TRBV9 with TRBJ1-2; D unclear. The V gene lost 6 bases and the J gene lost 2 bases, with 26 bases spanning the gap. Germline lookup yields CDR1 SGDLS and CDR2 YYNGEE. The CDR3 is made up of 18 amino acids. The chain's CDR3 is CASTRFEGDYGPNYGYTF. In DNA form, the CDR3 reads TGTGCCAGCACCCGATTTGAGGGTGATTACGGACCAAACTATGGCTACACCTTC.

Many counts were recorded for this clonotype. The chain combines TRBV5-1 with TRBJ2-7, with a possible D match to TRBD2 (7 bases). This CDR3 has 15 amino acids. Per the germline V gene, CDR1 is SGHRS and CDR2 is YFSETQ. Trimming left V 4 bases short and J 2 bases short, with 16 bases between. Here the CDR3 DNA reads TGCGCCAGCAGCCTGGAGGGGCGGGGGCCCTACGAGCAGTACTTC. Its protein is CASSLEGRGPYEQYF.

The genes are TRBV3-1 and TRBJ2-3; D not certain. Germline assignment: CDR1 LGHDT and CDR2 YNNKEL (reference sequence). The V and J ends lost 4 bases and 1 base respectively, with 18 bases between them. This CDR3 is built from 17 residues. CDR3 amino acids: CASSRMGISKGTDTQYF. The DNA of the CDR3 is TGTGCCAGCAGCCGGATGGGGATCTCGAAGGGCACAGATACGCAGTATTTT.

This clonotype was observed a few times. The chain has TRBV20-1 and TRBJ1-2; D is undetermined. V lost 4 bases, J lost 5 bases, and 11 bases lay in between. Germline V CDR1 and CDR2: DFQATT, SNEGSKA (reference sequence). The CDR3 totals 12 residues. The CDR3 sequence is CSAIREGYGYTF. The CDR3 DNA follows: TGCAGTGCTATCAGAGAAGGGTATGGCTACACCTTC.

This clonotype was recorded at least ten times. V usage is TRBV4-3 and J usage is TRBJ1-2; D is possibly TRBD1 (5 bases). This CDR3 contains 15 residues. Germline CDR1 LGHNA, CDR2 YSLEER. Trimming pared 1 base from V and 5 bases from J, leaving 14 bases between. The CDR3 DNA follows: TGCGCCAGCAGCCAAGTACCAGGGTTGCGTTATGGCTACACCTTC. It codes for CASSQVPGLRYGYTF.

The gene calls are TRBV20-1 and TRBJ1-2, with D hard to call. V lost 0 bases, J lost 2 bases, and 1 base lay in between. This CDR3 is 11 amino acids long. Germline V gives CDR1 DFQATT, CDR2 SNEGSKA (reference sequence). The chain's CDR3 is CSARENYGYTF. The CDR3 DNA reads as TGCAGTGCTAGAGAAAACTATGGCTACACCTTC.

Ten or more counts support this clonotype. V and J are TRBV5-6 and TRBJ1-2; 8 bases match TRBD1. The CDR3 length is 12 residues. V lost 5 bases to trimming and J lost 7 bases; unmatched junction nucleotides: 4. The germline V gene has CDR1 SGHDT and CDR2 YYEEEE. CDR3 sequence (DNA): TGTGCCAGCAGATTCGGGACAGGTGGCTACACCTTC. It encodes CASRFGTGGYTF.

The rearrangement links TRBV11-1 to TRBJ2-3, with D unclear. The CDR3 is made up of 13 amino acids. Germline CDR1 and CDR2: SGHAT and FQDESV (reference sequence). The V end was cut by 4 bases, the J end by 5 bases, with 10 bases between. CDR3 loop: CASSYQSKDTQYF. CDR3 coding DNA: TGTGCCAGCAGCTACCAGTCCAAAGATACGCAGTATTTT.

This clonotype was recorded many times. This chain links TRBV6-5 with TRBJ1-1; D remains ambiguous. CDR3 length equals 14 residues. Germline CDR1 MNHEY, CDR2 SVGAGI. V lost 4 bases and J lost 1, with 10 bases in between. CDR3 region: CASSSNRRNTEAFF. The CDR3 DNA reads TGTGCCAGCAGTTCCAACCGTAGGAACACTGAAGCTTTCTTT.

The chain employs TRBV12-3 or TRBV12-4 and TRBJ2-7; D might be TRBD1 or TRBD2, each matching 5 bases. The CDR3 totals 14 residues. The germline V and J ends were trimmed by 4 bases and 2 bases, with 12 bases remaining between them. The CDR3 coding sequence is TGTGCCAGCAGTTCAGGGAGTAGGGCCTACGAGCAGTACTTC. Residues: CASSSGSRAYEQYF.

This clonotype was seen a handful of times. The chain uses TRBV12-3 or TRBV12-4 and TRBJ1-6; D perhaps matches TRBD1 (6 bases). The CDR3 sequence is 17 residues long. V gave up 3 bases and J gave up 8 bases, with 20 bases separating them. CDR3 coding DNA: TGTGCCAGCAGTTTGGCGACTGGCCGGGACACCTATTCACCCCTCCACTTT. Translation gives CASSLATGRDTYSPLHF.

This clonotype was found a few times. The chain couples TRBV4-2 to TRBJ1-6; D is undetermined. The CDR3 consists of 11 residues. Germline loops: CDR1 LGHNA, CDR2 YNFKEQ. Trimming stripped 1 base from V and 12 bases from J, with 4 bases between. CDR3 sequence reads: CASSQVGPLHF. The CDR3 region has the DNA TGTGCCAGCAGCCAAGTTGGACCCCTCCACTTT.

This clonotype has more than one count but fewer than ten. CDR3 in DNA: TGTGCCAGCGGCCTACGGCAGGGGGGGACACCCCTCCACTTT. This sequence encodes CASGLRQGGTPLHF. The chain employs TRBV12-3 or TRBV12-4 and TRBJ1-6; 7 bases match TRBD1. The CDR3 covers 14 residues. With 8 bases clipped from V and 11 bases from J, the junction kept 12 bases outside the gene matches.

This clonotype was seen only a few times. The J gene is TRBJ2-1, the V gene TRBV9; weak D call: TRBD2 (5 bases). Between the trimmed V and J ends, which lost 0 bases and 4 bases, there was a span of 11 bases. The CDR3 consists of 15 residues. Germline CDR1 is SGDLS and CDR2 is YYNGEE. The DNA of the CDR3 is TGTGCCAGCAGCGTAGGCGGGTTAGTGTACAATGAGCAGTTCTTC. Its translation is CASSVGGLVYNEQFF.

This rearrangement joins TRBV20-1 to TRBJ2-7, with TRBD1 matching 9 bases. Germline assignment: CDR1 DFQATT and CDR2 SNEGSKA (reference sequence). The ends lost 3 bases at V and 7 bases at J; junction bases unmatched: 10. The CDR3 consists of 14 residues. The CDR3: CSASSGTGYREQYV. Here the CDR3 DNA reads TGCAGTGCTAGCAGCGGGACAGGGTACAGGGAGCAGTACGTC.

In this sample, this clonotype turned up many times. This chain's CDR3 is CASSPAASGPYEQYV. Here the CDR3 DNA reads TGTGCCAGCAGCCCCGCGGCTAGCGGCCCCTACGAGCAGTACGTC. V is TRBV7-2 and J is TRBJ2-7, with 7 bases aligning to TRBD2. Unmatched junction bases numbered 9, after V lost 5 bases and J lost 2 bases. Germline V lookup: CDR1 SGHTA, CDR2 FQGNSA. The CDR3 covers 15 residues.

This clonotype has just a few counts. The chain links TRBV5-1 to TRBJ2-3, with D uncertain. V was cut by 5 bases and J by 2 bases, with 12 bases left in between. CDR1 SGHRS and CDR2 YFSETQ come from the germline V gene. The CDR3 has 14 residues. The chain's CDR3 is CASRSRAATDTQYF. The CDR3 DNA reads as TGCGCCAGCAGGAGCCGGGCCGCCACAGATACGCAGTATTTT.

This chain joins TRBV23-1 and TRBJ1-5; D is perhaps TRBD1 (6 bases). TRBV23-1 has ORF status, its function being uncertain. The V gene lost 7 bases and the J gene lost 4 bases, with 17 bases spanning the gap. CDR3 length equals 15 residues. CDR3 sequence: CASIPAAGENQPQHF. The CDR3 coding sequence is TGCGCCAGCATCCCAGCGGCAGGGGAGAATCAGCCCCAGCATTTT.

This clonotype was seen many times. J is TRBJ2-3 and V is TRBV12-3 or TRBV12-4, with 11 nucleotides matching TRBD2. Germline trimming cut 7 bases from V and 5 bases from J; bases unmatched to any gene: 8. This CDR3 has 15 amino acids. Here the CDR3 reads CASKLGLAGGDTQYF. The CDR3 bases are TGTGCCAGCAAACTGGGGCTAGCGGGGGGAGATACGCAGTATTTT.

The sample holds a few counts of this clonotype. The V and J genes are TRBV10-3 and TRBJ1-1; 12 nucleotides agree with TRBD1. The ends lost 7 bases at V and 5 bases at J; junction bases unmatched: 5. This CDR3 comprises 14 residues. Germline-derived CDR1 and CDR2 are ENHRY and SYGVKD. CDR3 protein: CAINGDRGQTEAFF. The CDR3 region has the DNA TGTGCCATCAATGGGGACAGGGGGCAAACTGAAGCTTTCTTT.

The chain employs TRBV12-3 or TRBV12-4 and TRBJ2-1; possible D gene TRBD1, 5 bases. CDR3 size: 14 residues. V dropped 4 bases and J dropped 3 bases, with 10 bases sitting between them. The CDR3 protein is CASSWAGNYNEQFF. The CDR3 nucleotides are TGTGCCAGCAGTTGGGCAGGGAACTACAATGAGCAGTTCTTC.

This clonotype was seen at least ten times. The chain couples TRBV7-2 to TRBJ2-3; 9 bases line up with TRBD2. V shed 2 bases, J shed 6 bases, and the junction held 6 bases outside the gene matches. The CDR3 totals 15 residues. Germline values: CDR1 SGHTA, CDR2 FQGNSA. CDR3 loop: CASSLIAGAGDTQYF. The CDR3 DNA sequence: TGTGCCAGCAGCTTAATAGCGGGGGCGGGGGATACGCAGTATTTT.

As DNA, the CDR3 is TGTGCCAGCAGCTTCACAGAGAGCTCCTACGAGCAGTACGTC. This gives the protein CASSFTESSYEQYV. J is TRBJ2-7 and V is TRBV7-9, with no clear D. V was pared by 3 bases and J by 0 bases, with 9 bases between. This CDR3 has 14 amino acids. CDR1 is SEHNR and CDR2 is FQNEAQ in the germline V gene (reference sequence).

This clonotype was seen at least ten times. J is TRBJ2-7 and V is TRBV6-6; the match to TRBD1 covers 7 bases. CDR1 and CDR2 from the germline V gene are MNHNY and SVGAGI (reference sequence). This CDR3 has 15 amino acids. V dropped 6 bases and J dropped 2; count of bases not matched to a gene: 10. The CDR3 region is CASSSNRGHTYEQYV. The CDR3, as DNA: TGTGCCAGCAGCTCTAACAGGGGCCATACCTACGAGCAGTACGTC.

This clonotype has at least ten counts. The chain uses TRBV5-1 and TRBJ2-2; D gene unclear. The CDR3 runs 14 residues. Trimming took off 2 bases at V and 7 bases at J, with 12 bases between the two ends. Germline-derived CDR1 and CDR2 are SGHRS and YFSETQ. CDR3 bases: TGCGCCAGCAGCTTTTCACGGCAAGACGGGGAGCTGTTTTTT. Residues: CASSFSRQDGELFF. Full variable domain (rest looked up from reference TRBV5-1 and TRBJ2-2): KAGVTQTPRYLIKTRGQQVTLSCSPISGHRSVSWYQQTPGQGLQFLFEYFSETQRNKGNFPGRFSGRQFSNSRSEMNVSTLELGDSALYLCASSFSRQDGELFFGEGSRLTVL.